The present TCR beta chain was sequenced within a study of shared clonotypes between healthy human individuals. Notes on this clone: Its specificity is unknown. The sample holds other DNA sequences that translate to the same CDR3.

General study findings and limits: Deeper or shallower sequencing was expected to change how clonotypes are shared among donors.

Sequenced by immunoSEQ multiplex PCR; TCRdb stores in-frame clones only, minus some. In the table there are 550,000 to 800,000 clones, approximately 74% of which are singletons. The CDR3 is made up of 17 amino acids. V shed 0 bases and J 2 bases; nucleotides not matched to a gene: 4. Germline CDR1 is LNHNV and CDR2 is YYDKDF (reference sequence). The specimen was memory CD4+ T cells sorted from blood. As for subset: CD45RA-negative fraction. This receptor was obtained from a woman in her 30s in good health. J is TRBJ2-3 and V is TRBV15; 11 bases are shared with TRBD2. CDR3 amino acids: CATSRDRTSGYTDTQYF. CDR3 nucleotides: TGTGCCACCAGCAGAGACAGGACTAGCGGGTACACAGATACGCAGTATTTT.